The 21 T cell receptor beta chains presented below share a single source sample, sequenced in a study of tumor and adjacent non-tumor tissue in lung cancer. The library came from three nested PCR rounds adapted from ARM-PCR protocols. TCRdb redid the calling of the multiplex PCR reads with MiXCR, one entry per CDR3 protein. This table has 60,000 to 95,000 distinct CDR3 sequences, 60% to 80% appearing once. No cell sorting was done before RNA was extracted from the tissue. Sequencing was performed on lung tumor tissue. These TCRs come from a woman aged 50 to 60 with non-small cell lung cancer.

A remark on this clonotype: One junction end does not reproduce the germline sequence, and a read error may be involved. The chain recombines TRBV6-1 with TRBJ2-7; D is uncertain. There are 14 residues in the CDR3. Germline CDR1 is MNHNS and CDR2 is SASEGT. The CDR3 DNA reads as TGTGCCAGCAGTGAGGATGTGAGATCTTACGAGCGGTACTTC. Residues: CASSEDVRSYERYF.

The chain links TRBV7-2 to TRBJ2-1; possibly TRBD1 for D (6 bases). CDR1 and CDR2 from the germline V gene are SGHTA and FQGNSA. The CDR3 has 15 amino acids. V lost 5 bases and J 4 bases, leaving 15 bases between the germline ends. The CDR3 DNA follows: TGTGCCAGCAGCGCACAGGGAACTGGGTACAATGAGCAGTTCTTC. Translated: CASSAQGTGYNEQFF.

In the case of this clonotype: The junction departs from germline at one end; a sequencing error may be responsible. The CDR3 spells CASSLTGGTGEPFF. Written as DNA, the CDR3 is TGTGCCAGCAGCTTAACGGGGGGCACCGGGGAGCCGTTTTTT. The chain recombines TRBV11-3 with TRBJ2-2; possibly TRBD2 for D (7 bases). The CDR3 has 14 residues. From germline, CDR1 is SGHNT and CDR2 YENEEA.

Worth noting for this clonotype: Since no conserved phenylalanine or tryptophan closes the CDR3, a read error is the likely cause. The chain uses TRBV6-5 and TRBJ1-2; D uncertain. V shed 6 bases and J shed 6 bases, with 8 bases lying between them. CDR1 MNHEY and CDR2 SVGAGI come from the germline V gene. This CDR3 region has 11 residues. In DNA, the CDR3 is TGTGCCAGCAGGTACGGCGATGGCTACACCTTA. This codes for CASRYGDGYTL.

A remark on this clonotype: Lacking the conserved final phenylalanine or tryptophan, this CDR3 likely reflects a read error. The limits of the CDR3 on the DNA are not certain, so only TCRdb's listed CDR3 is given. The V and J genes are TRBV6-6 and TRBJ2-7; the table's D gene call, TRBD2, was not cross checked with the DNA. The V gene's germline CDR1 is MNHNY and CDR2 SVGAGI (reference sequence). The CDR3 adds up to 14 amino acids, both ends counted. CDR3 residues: CASSREGGGYEQYL.

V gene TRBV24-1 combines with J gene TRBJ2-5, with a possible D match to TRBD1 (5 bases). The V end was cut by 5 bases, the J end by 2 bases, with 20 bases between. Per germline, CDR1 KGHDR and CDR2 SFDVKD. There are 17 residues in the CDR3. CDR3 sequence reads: CATSASSRAGYQETQYF. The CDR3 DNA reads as TGTGCCACCAGTGCAAGCTCCAGGGCAGGTTATCAAGAGACCCAGTACTTC.

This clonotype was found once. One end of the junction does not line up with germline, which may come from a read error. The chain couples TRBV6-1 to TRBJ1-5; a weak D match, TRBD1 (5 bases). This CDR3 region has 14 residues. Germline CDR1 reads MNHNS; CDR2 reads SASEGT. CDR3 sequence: CGSRNGGSNQPLHF. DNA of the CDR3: TGTGGCAGCAGAAACGGGGGGAGCAATCAGCCCCTGCATTTT.

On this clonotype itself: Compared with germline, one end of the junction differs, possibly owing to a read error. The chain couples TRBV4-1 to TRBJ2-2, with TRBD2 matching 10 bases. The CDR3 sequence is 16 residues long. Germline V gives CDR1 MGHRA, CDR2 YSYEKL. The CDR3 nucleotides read TGTGCCAGCAACCTAGCGGGAGTTACGGGGACCGGGGAGCTGTTTTTT. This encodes CASNLAGVTGTGELFF.

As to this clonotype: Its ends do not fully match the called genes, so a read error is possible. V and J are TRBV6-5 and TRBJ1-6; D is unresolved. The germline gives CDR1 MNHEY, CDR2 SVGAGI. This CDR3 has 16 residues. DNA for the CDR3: TGTGTCAGCAGTTCCACCACTAGCTCCTATAATTCACCCCTCCACTTT. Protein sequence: CVSSSTTSSYNSPLHF.

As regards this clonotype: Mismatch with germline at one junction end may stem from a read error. CDR3 region: CASSLSYTKQYF. CDR3 DNA sequence: TGTGCTAGCAGCTTAAGCTATACGAAGCAGTATTTC. The chain is built from TRBV11-2 and TRBJ2-7; D is ambiguous. Germline values: CDR1 SGHAT, CDR2 FQNNGV. This CDR3 spans 12 amino acids.

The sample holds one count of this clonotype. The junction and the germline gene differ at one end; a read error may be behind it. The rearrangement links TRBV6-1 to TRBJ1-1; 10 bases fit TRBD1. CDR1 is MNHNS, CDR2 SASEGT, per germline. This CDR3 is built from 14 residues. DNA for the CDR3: TGTGCCAGCCCGAGGCGGGACAGGGGCACTGGAGCTTTCTTT. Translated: CASPRRDRGTGAFF.

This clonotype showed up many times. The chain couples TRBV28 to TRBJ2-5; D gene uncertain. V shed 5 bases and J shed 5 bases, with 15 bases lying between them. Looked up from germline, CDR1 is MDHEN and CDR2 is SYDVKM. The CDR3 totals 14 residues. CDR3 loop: CASSNSLPGETQYF. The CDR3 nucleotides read TGTGCCAGCAGTAACAGCTTGCCTGGGGAGACCCAGTACTTC.

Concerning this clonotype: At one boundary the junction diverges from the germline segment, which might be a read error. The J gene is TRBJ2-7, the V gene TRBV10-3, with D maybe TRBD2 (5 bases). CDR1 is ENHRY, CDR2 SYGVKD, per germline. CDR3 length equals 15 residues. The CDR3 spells CAISESRDRGYEHYF. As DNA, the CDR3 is TGTGCCATCAGTGAGTCGAGGGATAGAGGCTACGAGCACTACTTC.

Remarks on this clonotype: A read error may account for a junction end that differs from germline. DNA for the CDR3: TGTACCAGTAGCCACTCGGACAGGGGCTCCTACGAGCAGTACTTC. Its protein is CTSSHSDRGSYEQYF. The genes are TRBV7-9 and TRBJ2-7; 9 nucleotides agree with TRBD1. CDR3 size: 15 residues. CDR1 is SEHNR and CDR2 is FQNEAQ in the germline V gene (reference sequence). Drawing the rest from reference TRBV7-9 and TRBJ2-7, the complete variable domain is DTGVSQNPRHKITKRGQNVTFRCDPISEHNRLYWYRQTLGQGPEFLTYFQNEAQLEKSRLLSDRFSAERPKGSFSTLEIQRTEQGDSAMYLCTSSHSDRGSYEQYFGPGTRLTVT.

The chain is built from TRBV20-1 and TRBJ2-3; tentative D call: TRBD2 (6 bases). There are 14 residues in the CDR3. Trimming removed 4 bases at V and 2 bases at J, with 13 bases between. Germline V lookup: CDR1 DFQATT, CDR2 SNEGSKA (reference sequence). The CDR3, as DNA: TGCAGTGCTATGCGGGACTCTATCACAGATACGCAGTATTTT. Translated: CSAMRDSITDTQYF.

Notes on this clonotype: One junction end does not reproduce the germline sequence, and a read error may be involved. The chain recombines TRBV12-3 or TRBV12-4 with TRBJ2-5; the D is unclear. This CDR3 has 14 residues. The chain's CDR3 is CASSLVAGQEAQYF. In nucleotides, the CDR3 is TGTGCCAGCAGTTTAGTGGCAGGTCAAGAGGCCCAATACTTC.

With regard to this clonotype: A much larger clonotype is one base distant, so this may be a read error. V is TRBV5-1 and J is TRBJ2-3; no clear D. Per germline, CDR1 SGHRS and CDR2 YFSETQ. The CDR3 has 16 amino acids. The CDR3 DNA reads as TGCGTCAGCAGCTTGGAAGGCGCTACCCCCCGGGATACGCAGTATTTT. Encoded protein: CVSSLEGATPRDTQYF.

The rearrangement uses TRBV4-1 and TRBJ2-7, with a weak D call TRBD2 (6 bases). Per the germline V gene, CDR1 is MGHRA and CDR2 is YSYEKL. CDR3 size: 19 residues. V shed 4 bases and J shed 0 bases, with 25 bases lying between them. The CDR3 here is CASSRFSGLAGRNSYEQYF. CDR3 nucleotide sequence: TGCGCCAGCAGCCGATTCTCGGGACTCGCGGGTCGAAACTCCTACGAGCAGTACTTC.

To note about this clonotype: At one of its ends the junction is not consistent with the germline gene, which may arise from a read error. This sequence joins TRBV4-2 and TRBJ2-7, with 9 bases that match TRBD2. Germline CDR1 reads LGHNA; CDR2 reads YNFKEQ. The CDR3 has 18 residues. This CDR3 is CASSREGLAREDRYELYF. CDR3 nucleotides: TGTGCCAGCAGCCGAGAAGGACTAGCGAGAGAAGACCGCTACGAGCTGTACTTC.

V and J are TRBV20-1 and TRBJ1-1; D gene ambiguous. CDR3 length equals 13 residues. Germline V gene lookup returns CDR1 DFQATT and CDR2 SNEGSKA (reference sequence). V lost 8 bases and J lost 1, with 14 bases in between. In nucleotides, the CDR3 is TGCAGTACTCCCGACACCCGGAACACTGAAGCTTTCTTT. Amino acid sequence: CSTPDTRNTEAFF.

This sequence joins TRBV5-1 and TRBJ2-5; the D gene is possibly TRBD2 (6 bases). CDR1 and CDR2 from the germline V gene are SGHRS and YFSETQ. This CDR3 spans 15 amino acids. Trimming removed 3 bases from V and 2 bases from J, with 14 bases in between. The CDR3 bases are TGCGCCAGCAGCTGGGGTAGTAGCGGTCAAGAGACCCAGTACTTC. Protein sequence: CASSWGSSGQETQYF.